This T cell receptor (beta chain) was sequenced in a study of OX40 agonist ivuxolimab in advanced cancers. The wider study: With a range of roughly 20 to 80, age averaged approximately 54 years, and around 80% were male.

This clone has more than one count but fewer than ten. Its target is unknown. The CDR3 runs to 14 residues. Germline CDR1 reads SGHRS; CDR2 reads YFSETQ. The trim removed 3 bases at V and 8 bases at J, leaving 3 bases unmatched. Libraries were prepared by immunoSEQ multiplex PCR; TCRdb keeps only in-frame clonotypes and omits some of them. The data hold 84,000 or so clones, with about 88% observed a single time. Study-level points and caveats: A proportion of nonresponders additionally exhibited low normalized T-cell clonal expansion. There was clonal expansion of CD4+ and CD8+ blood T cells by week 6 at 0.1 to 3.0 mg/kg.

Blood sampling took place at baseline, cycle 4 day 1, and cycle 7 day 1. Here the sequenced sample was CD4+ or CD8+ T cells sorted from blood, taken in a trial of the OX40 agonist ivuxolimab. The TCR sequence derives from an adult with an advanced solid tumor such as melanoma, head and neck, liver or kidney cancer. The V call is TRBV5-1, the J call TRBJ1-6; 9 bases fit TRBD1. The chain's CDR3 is CASSSGQGYSPLHF. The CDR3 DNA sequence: TGCGCCAGCAGCTCCGGACAGGGGTATTCACCCCTCCACTTT.